This T cell receptor beta chain was sequenced for a study of blood T cell repertoires in COVID-19. The table came from immunoSEQ multiplex PCR; TCRdb's copy has only in-frame clones and leaves some out. The data contain 470,000 or so clones, 75% to 90% of them singletons. The receptor was derived from a human donor in a cohort sampled during active COVID-19. The specimen sequenced was peripheral blood.

Here the CDR3 reads CASSIAGGYTDTQYF. CDR3 DNA sequence: TGTGCCAGTAGTATAGCCGGCGGCTACACAGATACGCAGTATTTT. The rearrangement links TRBV19 to TRBJ2-3; D call uncertain. This CDR3 is 15 amino acids long. Germline CDR1 LNHDA, CDR2 SQIVND (reference sequence). The V end was cut by 1 base, the J end by 2 bases, with 10 bases between.